What follows is one T cell receptor (beta chain) and its context. The sample originates from a study of blood T cell repertoires in COVID-19. The overall study: The origin of the acute and convalescent COVID-19 samples was the United States, Italy and Spain.

Source study methods: Amplifying reference gene primers gave estimates of nucleated cell counts. The assay was immunoSEQ multiplex PCR, and TCRdb's table has in-frame clones only and misses some. That table is the source of V, J and clone size, and D and trimming were worked out from the DNA. The sample carries roughly 150,000 clones, about 91% recorded once. The sequence derives from a human donor in a cohort sampled during active COVID-19. Sequencing was done on a sample of peripheral blood.

The CDR3 is CSARASRGQFF. CDR3 bases: TGCAGTGCTAGAGCAAGTCGGGGTCAGTTCTTC. This chain joins TRBV20-1 and TRBJ2-1; tentative D call: TRBD2 (5 bases). The germline V and J ends were trimmed by 1 base and 13 bases, with 11 bases remaining between them. Germline V gives CDR1 DFQATT, CDR2 SNEGSKA (reference sequence). This CDR3 contains 11 residues.